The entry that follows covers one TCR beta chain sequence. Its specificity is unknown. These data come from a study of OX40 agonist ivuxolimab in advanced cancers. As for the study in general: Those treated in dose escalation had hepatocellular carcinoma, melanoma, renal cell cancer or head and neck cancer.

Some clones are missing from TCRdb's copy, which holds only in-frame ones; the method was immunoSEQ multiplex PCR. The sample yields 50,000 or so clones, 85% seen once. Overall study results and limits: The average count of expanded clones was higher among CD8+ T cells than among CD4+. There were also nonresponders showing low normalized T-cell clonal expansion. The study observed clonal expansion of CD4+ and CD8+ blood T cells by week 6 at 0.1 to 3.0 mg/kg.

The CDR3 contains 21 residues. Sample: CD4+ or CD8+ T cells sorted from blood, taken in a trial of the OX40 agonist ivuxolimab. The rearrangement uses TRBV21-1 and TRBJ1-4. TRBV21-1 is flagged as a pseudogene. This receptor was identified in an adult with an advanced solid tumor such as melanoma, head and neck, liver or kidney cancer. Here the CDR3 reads CASSSIKRGGTGSLGVEKLFF. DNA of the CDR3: TGTGCCAGCAGCTCGATAAAGAGGGGAGGAACAGGGAGCTTAGGGGTGGAAAAACTGTTTTTT.